This passage covers 13 T cell receptor beta chains from one sample sequenced in a study of blood T cell repertoires in COVID-19 (dated by TCRdb to 2019 to 2021). Receptor libraries were prepared by the immunoSEQ multiplex PCR assay. What TCRdb holds here is the immuneACCESS table cut down to in-frame rearrangements. Part of the clones is not present; checked against another copy, under half of the missing clones reflect an unresolved V gene, and the others are unexplained. A total of fewer than 300,000 clones appear in this sample, 75% to 95% of them only once. 1% to 1.3% of the sample lies in the top ten. Sequenced material: PBMCs or T cells enriched from blood (not recorded which). Receptors were obtained from a woman between 25 and 40 years old who had recovered from COVID-19.

J is TRBJ2-1 and V is TRBV7-9; the match to TRBD1 covers 7 bases. CDR3 length: 14 residues. Germline V lookup: CDR1 SEHNR, CDR2 FQNEAQ (reference sequence). Trimming cost V 8 bases and J 3 bases; bases outside gene matches: 7. CDR3 coding DNA: TGTGCCAGCCCGCCAGGGGGTATCTACAATGAGCAGTTCTTC. Residues: CASPPGGIYNEQFF.

The chain combines TRBV6-5 with TRBJ2-7; tentative D call: TRBD1 (6 bases). The ends were cut back, 2 bases at V and 4 bases at J, with 18 bases in the middle. CDR1 is MNHEY and CDR2 is SVGAGI in the germline V gene. The CDR3 sequence is 16 residues long. CDR3 nucleotide sequence: TGTGCCAGCAGTTACGCACCGGGTGGAAGGGGGTACGAGCAGTACTTC. Its translation: CASSYAPGGRGYEQYF.

The chain employs TRBV7-9 and TRBJ2-2; no clear D gene. Germline-derived CDR1 and CDR2 are SEHNR and FQNEAQ (reference sequence). The CDR3 has 16 amino acids. V was shortened by 2 bases and J by 7 bases, with 17 bases between the two germline ends. The CDR3 reads CASSLSKGVEIGELFF. DNA of the CDR3: TGTGCCAGCAGCTTATCTAAAGGTGTGGAGATCGGGGAGCTGTTTTTT.

V and J are TRBV3-1 (or the pseudogene TRBV3-2) and TRBJ2-7, with a possible D match to TRBD2 (5 bases). Germline V lookup: CDR1 LGHDT, CDR2 YNNKEL (reference sequence). The CDR3 loop spans 15 amino acids. The ends were cut back, 2 bases at V and 5 bases at J, with 16 bases in the middle. In nucleotides, the CDR3 is TGTGCCAGCAGCCAATTTGGTGGGAGCCGGGACGAGCAGTACTTC. Amino acid sequence: CASSQFGGSRDEQYF.

The chain carries TRBV4-1 and TRBJ1-5, with D maybe TRBD1 (5 bases). The germline V gene has CDR1 MGHRA and CDR2 YSYEKL. Trimming left V 1 base short and J 3 bases short, with 7 bases between. This CDR3 has 14 residues. CDR3 sequence reads: CASSQGQFNQPQHF. The CDR3 bases are TGCGCCAGCAGCCAAGGACAGTTCAATCAGCCCCAGCATTTT.

CDR3 in amino acids: CASSLRLAGGNNEQFF. Here the CDR3 DNA reads TGTGCCAGCAGTTTACGTCTAGCGGGAGGCAACAATGAGCAGTTCTTC. The chain recombines TRBV27 with TRBJ2-1; 11 nucleotides line up with TRBD2. The J segment lost 5 bases and the V segment lost 2 bases, leaving 5 bases of the junction unmatched. Germline CDR1 is MNHEY and CDR2 is SMNVEV (reference sequence). CDR3 length: 16 residues.

The chain recombines TRBV5-3 with TRBJ1-1; the D is unclear. TRBV5-3 is placed among ORFs of uncertain function. The CDR3 is 13 residues long. The V and J ends lost 0 bases and 4 bases respectively, with 7 bases between them. DNA for the CDR3: TGTGCCAGAAGCTTGGTGGGAGGCACTGAAGCTTTCTTT. Protein product: CARSLVGGTEAFF.

This chain joins TRBV4-1 and TRBJ2-7; TRBD2 matches 7 bases. Germline assignment: CDR1 MGHRA and CDR2 YSYEKL. Losses at the gene ends were 6 bases for V and 4 bases for J; bases not matched to a gene: 15. CDR3 length: 16 amino acids. CDR3 DNA: TGCGCCAGCAGATCTAATGCTCTAGCGGAGAAGTACGAGCAGTACTTC. This codes for CASRSNALAEKYEQYF.

The chain couples TRBV28 to TRBJ1-5; perhaps TRBD1 as D (6 bases). Germline V CDR1 and CDR2: MDHEN, SYDVKM. Between the trimmed V and J ends, which lost 5 bases and 3 bases, there was a span of 17 bases. The CDR3 sequence is 16 residues long. Here the CDR3 reads CASSPADRFNNQPQHF. CDR3 nucleotides: TGTGCCAGCAGTCCCGCCGACAGGTTTAACAATCAGCCCCAGCATTTT.

The V call is TRBV15, the J call TRBJ1-5, with D possibly being TRBD1 (6 bases). CDR3 size: 14 residues. The V gene's germline CDR1 is LNHNV and CDR2 YYDKDF (reference sequence). The ends were cut back, 3 bases at V and 3 bases at J, with 9 bases in the middle. The CDR3 DNA reads TGTGCCACCAGCAGTCAGGGGTTCAATCAGCCCCAGCATTTT. Protein sequence: CATSSQGFNQPQHF.

The rearrangement uses TRBV5-1 and TRBJ1-5; possibly TRBD1 for D (5 bases). CDR3 length: 15 amino acids. Trimming took 4 bases from V and 3 from J, leaving 14 bases between them. CDR1 and CDR2 (germline): SGHRS, YFSETQ. The CDR3 sequence: CASSREGNNNQPQHF. The DNA of the CDR3 is TGCGCCAGCAGCAGGGAGGGGAATAACAATCAGCCCCAGCATTTT. Variable domain in full (rest from reference TRBV5-1 and TRBJ1-5): KAGVTQTPRYLIKTRGQQVTLSCSPISGHRSVSWYQQTPGQGLQFLFEYFSETQRNKGNFPGRFSGRQFSNSRSEMNVSTLELGDSALYLCASSREGNNNQPQHFGDGTRLSIL.

The rearrangement joins TRBV6-2 or TRBV6-3 to TRBJ2-5; TRBD2 matches at 9 bases. CDR3 length equals 12 residues. Per germline, CDR1 MNHEY and CDR2 SVGEGT. Losses at the gene ends were 6 bases for V and 7 bases for J; bases not matched to a gene: 3. The CDR3 region has the DNA TGTGCCAGCAGCGGGACTAGCAGGACCCAGTACTTC. Translated, it gives CASSGTSRTQYF.

The chain carries TRBV28 and TRBJ2-3; TRBD2 matches 8 bases. V was pared by 5 bases and J by 3 bases, with 4 bases of the junction left unmatched. Germline values: CDR1 MDHEN, CDR2 SYDVKM. This CDR3 comprises 14 residues. CDR3 in DNA: TGTGCCAGCAGTATAAGCGGGAGTACAGATACGCAGTATTTT. This codes for CASSISGSTDTQYF.